This T cell receptor beta chain came from a study of T cell clones after liver transplantation. Turning to the study itself: Blood was drawn pre-transplant, before withdrawal, and after full or failed withdrawal.

Germline loops: CDR1 SGHDN, CDR2 FVKESK. V was pared by 1 base and J by 0 bases, with 10 bases between. This CDR3 is 15 amino acids long. Points on this clone: Its matching antigen is unknown.

Study findings and constraints: Rather than being deleted, graft donor-reactive T cells may have moved into the graft.

This table comes from immunoSEQ multiplex PCR, and its TCRdb copy is limited to in-frame clones, with some not included. The repertoire holds 99,000 or so clones, with 75% to 90% as singletons. The clonotype originates from a human donor who received a liver transplant. The sequences come from CD4+ T cells from blood, collected before liver transplant. The V call is TRBV14, the J call TRBJ2-7; no clear D gene. The DNA of the CDR3 is TGTGCCAGCAGCCAAGCGCGGATCAGCTCCTACGAGCAGTACTTC. This sequence encodes CASSQARISSYEQYF.